This T cell receptor beta chain was obtained from a study of regulatory T cells in long-lasting Graves disease. General study results and limits: Shared public clonotypes totalled a few thousand in persistent patients, compared with 966 in new patients.

The V gene end was trimmed by 6 bases and the J gene end by 2 bases; junction bases not matched to a gene: 5. The CDR3 is 13 amino acids. Germline CDR1 SQVTM, CDR2 ANQGSEA. Time point specified: newly diagnosed GD, antithyroid drugs for less than 3 months. Isolated PBMC RNA provided the starting material for the TCR library. Peripheral blood, at about 10 milliliters, went into EDTA tubes. Both iRepertoire HTBI primers and Arm-PCR of CDR3 regions were used to build the TCR beta libraries. TCRdb recomputed calls from the multiplex PCR reads with MiXCR, one row per CDR3 protein. The data contain about 370,000 distinct CDR3 sequences, roughly 15% of them singletons. As concerns this clonotype: Its antigen is as yet unknown.

Material: peripheral blood mononuclear cells (PBMCs), obtained at new diagnosis, from a patient treated with antithyroid drugs. The chain links TRBV29-1 to TRBJ1-2; 8 positions match TRBD1. The receptor was isolated from a female donor with Graves disease. The CDR3 region has the DNA TGCAGCGTGGGACAGGAGCGGAACTATGGCTACACCTTC. Translation gives CSVGQERNYGYTF.